The 18 T cell receptor beta chains presented below share a single source sample, sequenced in a study of response to subunit inactivated influenza vaccine. In TCRdb, the RT-PCR reads were re-called with MiXCR into one record per CDR3 protein. The sample lists around 520,000 distinct CDR3 sequences, less than 30% occurring once. This material consisted of CD4+ T cells sorted from PBMCs, taken roughly 5 days after vaccination. The receptors were gathered from a man between 50 and 59 years old who received an inactivated influenza vaccine.

This clonotype was counted a few times. This chain uses TRBV12-3 or TRBV12-4 with TRBJ2-7; possibly TRBD2 for D (7 bases). This CDR3 is built from 13 residues. V gave up 3 bases and J gave up 10 bases, with 16 bases separating them. The CDR3: CASSLRLGGPQYF. The CDR3, as DNA: TGTGCCAGCAGTTTGAGACTCGGGGGGCCACAGTACTTC.

This chain connects TRBV6-2 or TRBV6-3 to TRBJ2-2; possibly TRBD1 for D (6 bases). Trimming stripped 1 base from V and 1 base from J, with 7 bases between. Looked up from germline, CDR1 is MNHEY and CDR2 is SVGEGT. This CDR3 is built from 15 residues. The CDR3 DNA is TGTGCCAGCAGTTACTGGGGACAGAACACCGGGGAGCTGTTTTTT. Residues: CASSYWGQNTGELFF.

The chain links TRBV7-9 to TRBJ2-2; D is unclear. Germline CDR1 reads SEHNR; CDR2 reads FQNEAQ (reference sequence). Trimming pared 1 base from V and 5 bases from J, leaving 5 bases between. The CDR3 covers 13 residues. The CDR3 is CASSLELTGELFF. The CDR3 DNA reads TGTGCCAGCAGCTTAGAACTGACCGGGGAGCTGTTTTTT.

A few counts support this clonotype. In DNA, the CDR3 is TGTGCCAGCAGTGCATCCCAGGGGGCGTATGGAACCGGGGAGCTGTTTTTT. This codes for CASSASQGAYGTGELFF. The chain is built from TRBV25-1 and TRBJ2-2, with TRBD1 identical over 8 bases. The J segment lost 5 bases and the V segment lost 4 bases, leaving 12 bases of the junction unmatched. The CDR3 runs 17 residues. Germline V gene data show CDR1 as MGHDK and CDR2 as SYGVNS.

This clonotype was counted a few times. The rearrangement links TRBV5-1 to TRBJ2-3; no clear D. The V and J ends lost 0 bases and 8 bases respectively, with 16 bases between them. The CDR3 has 15 amino acids. In germline, CDR1 is SGHRS, CDR2 YFSETQ. The CDR3 sequence: CASSLVSSSLGTQYF. The CDR3 DNA reads TGCGCCAGCAGCTTGGTGTCTTCCAGTTTGGGTACGCAGTATTTT.

This chain uses TRBV20-1 with TRBJ2-1; 9 bases fit TRBD1. CDR3 length: 14 residues. Germline CDR1 reads DFQATT; CDR2 reads SNEGSKA (reference sequence). The J segment lost 12 bases and the V segment lost 5 bases, leaving 14 bases of the junction unmatched. The CDR3: CSAGLTGGPRGQFF. The CDR3 nucleotides read TGCAGTGCTGGTTTAACAGGGGGCCCTAGGGGGCAGTTCTTC.

The chain combines TRBV5-1 with TRBJ2-5, with D perhaps assigned TRBD1 or TRBD2 (6 bases each). The V end was cut by 0 bases, the J end by 4 bases, with 10 bases between. The CDR3 is made up of 14 amino acids. Germline CDR1 SGHRS, CDR2 YFSETQ. This chain's CDR3 is CASSLAGGAETQYF. CDR3 DNA: TGCGCCAGCAGCTTGGCCGGGGGCGCAGAGACCCAGTACTTC.

This clonotype came up a few times. J is TRBJ2-5 and V is TRBV29-1; D possibly corresponds to TRBD1 (6 bases). The V end lost 6 bases, the J end lost 6 bases, and 20 bases lay between the germline ends. From germline, CDR1 is SQVTM and CDR2 ANQGSEA. This CDR3 comprises 14 residues. CDR3 protein: CSVETGILDKTQYF. CDR3 sequence (DNA): TGCAGCGTAGAAACAGGGATTTTGGACAAGACCCAGTACTTC.

In its sample, this clonotype was seen a few times. The chain is built from TRBV20-1 and TRBJ2-1; possible D gene TRBD2, 6 bases. The CDR3 sequence is 16 residues long. V lost 6 bases, J lost 8 bases, and 26 bases lay in between. Germline assignment: CDR1 DFQATT and CDR2 SNEGSKA (reference sequence). The CDR3 reads CSARTRDFGAVDEQFF. CDR3 nucleotide sequence: TGCAGTGCACGTACTAGGGACTTCGGGGCGGTGGATGAGCAGTTCTTC.

This chain links TRBV18 with TRBJ2-2; 7 positions agree with TRBD1. V lost 3 bases and J lost 1; bases outside the gene matches: 5. CDR1 is KGHSH and CDR2 is LQKENI in the germline V gene. The length of the CDR3 is 16 residues. The CDR3 spells CASSPTRTGNTGELFF. The CDR3 DNA is TGTGCCAGCTCACCTACCCGGACAGGGAACACCGGGGAGCTGTTTTTT.

V gene TRBV7-2 combines with J gene TRBJ2-3; D assignment may be TRBD1 or TRBD2 (5 bases each). Looked up from germline, CDR1 is SGHTA and CDR2 is FQGNSA. The CDR3 extends over 16 amino acids. V shed 8 bases and J shed 0 bases, with 18 bases lying between them. The CDR3 nucleotides read TGTGCCAGCCAAAAACAAGGGACCTCTAGCACAGATACGCAGTATTTT. It specifies CASQKQGTSSTDTQYF.

V and J are TRBV24-1 and TRBJ2-7; 7 bases fit TRBD2. The CDR3 length is 12 residues. From germline, CDR1 is KGHDR and CDR2 SFDVKD. V lost 9 bases and J lost 3; bases outside the gene matches: 4. CDR3 bases: TGTGCCACCGAGGGCGGGAGCTACGAGCAGTACTTC. The encoded protein is CATEGGSYEQYF.

The rearrangement uses TRBV20-1 and TRBJ2-1; 7 nucleotides line up with TRBD2. From germline, CDR1 is DFQATT and CDR2 SNEGSKA (reference sequence). The CDR3 is 17 residues long. J was trimmed by 0 bases and V by 3 bases; bases with no gene match: 11. The CDR3 sequence is CSARLLLPGGSYNEQFF. The CDR3 nucleotides are TGCAGTGCTAGGCTACTACTCCCGGGGGGCTCCTACAATGAGCAGTTCTTC.

This clonotype appeared a few times. The genes are TRBV7-2 and TRBJ2-7; 9 nucleotides line up with TRBD1. CDR3 length: 15 residues. V shed 2 bases and J 6 bases; nucleotides not matched to a gene: 8. Germline V gene sequence: CDR1 SGHTA, CDR2 FQGNSA. This CDR3 reads CASSLSPGQGIEQYF. The CDR3 nucleotides read TGTGCCAGCAGCTTAAGCCCGGGACAGGGTATCGAGCAGTACTTC.

The V and J genes are TRBV28 and TRBJ1-4; TRBD1 aligns across 10 bases. The CDR3 totals 17 residues. The germline gives CDR1 MDHEN, CDR2 SYDVKM. V lost 2 bases, J lost 5 bases, and 8 bases stayed unmatched. CDR3 amino acids: CASSLNPPGQGNEKLFF. CDR3 bases: TGTGCCAGCAGTTTAAACCCTCCGGGACAGGGGAATGAAAAACTGTTTTTT. The whole variable domain, filled in from reference TRBV28 and TRBJ1-4, reads DVKVTQSSRYLVKRTGEKVFLECVQDMDHENMFWYRQDPGLGLRLIYFSYDVKMKEKGDIPEGYSVSREKKERFSLILESASTNQTSMYLCASSLNPPGQGNEKLFFGSGTQLSVL.

This clonotype has just a few counts. The chain links TRBV20-1 to TRBJ2-3; D unclear. The CDR3 length is 14 residues. V was shortened by 2 bases and J by 0 bases, with 9 bases between the two germline ends. CDR1 is DFQATT and CDR2 is SNEGSKA in the germline V gene (reference sequence). The CDR3 sequence is CSARLLTSTDTQYF. The CDR3 nucleotides are TGCAGTGCTAGATTACTAACTAGCACAGATACGCAGTATTTT.

This clonotype was recorded a few times. This chain uses TRBV6-2 or TRBV6-3 with TRBJ2-3; D may be TRBD1 (6 bases). V was cut by 6 bases and J by 1 base, with 11 bases left in between. The CDR3 is 14 residues long. In germline, CDR1 is MNHEY, CDR2 SVGEGT. CDR3 amino acids: CASRMGTRTDTQYF. The CDR3 DNA sequence: TGTGCCAGCAGGATGGGGACACGCACAGATACGCAGTATTTT.

The genes are TRBV4-3 and TRBJ2-7, with D hard to call. The CDR3 length is 14 residues. The germline CDR1 and CDR2 sequences are LGHNA and YSLEER. V lost 3 bases and J 0 bases, leaving 9 bases between the germline ends. This chain's CDR3 is CASSQSWPSYEQYF. Here the CDR3 DNA reads TGCGCCAGCAGCCAGTCTTGGCCCTCCTACGAGCAGTACTTC.